These T cell receptor beta chains were read from a single sample in a study of kidney transplant recipient with SARS-CoV-2 infection. Each CDR3 protein gets one entry after TCRdb re-called the reads with MiXCR. The table shows under 300,000 distinct CDR3 sequences, with more than 25% occurring only once. The specimen comprised a blood sample, sampled at baseline and on day 111 from a kidney transplant recipient. The receptor set was obtained from a young adult male patient who had COVID-19 and was a kidney transplant recipient. The graft donor may have contributed some T cells. CDR3s include the opening cysteine and the closing phenylalanine or tryptophan. Each record gives: clone size, D gene, J gene, V gene, CDR3 DNA, CDR3 protein. D genes are given only for firm matches. Rows give clone size only sometimes, using once, few, many, or a class for an expanded clone.

clone_size: NA
d_call: TRBD2
j_call: TRBJ2-5
v_call: TRBV6-5
cdr3_nt: TGTGCCAACACTCCACTAGCGGGAGGGGGAGAGACCCAGTACTTC
cdr3_aa: CANTPLAGGGETQYF

clone_size: many
d_call: NA
j_call: TRBJ2-2
v_call: TRBV3-1
cdr3_nt: TGTGCCAGCAGCATCCGCGCTCCCATTTCAGGCTTGACCGGGGAGCTGTTTTTT
cdr3_aa: CASSIRAPISGLTGELFF

clone_size: many
d_call: TRBD2
j_call: TRBJ2-7
v_call: TRBV28
cdr3_nt: TGTGCCAGCAATTCACCGGGACTAGCGGAATACGAGCAGTACTTC
cdr3_aa: CASNSPGLAEYEQYF

clone_size: many
d_call: NA
j_call: TRBJ1-5
v_call: TRBV12-3/TRBV12-4
cdr3_nt: TGTGCCAGCAGTTTATTTAGGGGAGGCAGTCAGCCCCAGCATTTT
cdr3_aa: CASSLFRGGSQPQHF

clone_size: NA
d_call: NA
j_call: TRBJ2-3
v_call: TRBV7-2
cdr3_nt: TGTGCCAGCGGCCCGGCTCGGCCTTTTCAGTATTTT
cdr3_aa: CASGPARPFQYF

clone_size: many
d_call: NA
j_call: TRBJ1-2
v_call: TRBV6-6
cdr3_nt: TGTGCCAGCAGAAAGGAGCTTCACTATGGCTACACCTTC
cdr3_aa: CASRKELHYGYTF

clone_size: NA
d_call: NA
j_call: TRBJ1-2
v_call: TRBV5-3
cdr3_nt: TGTGCCAGACCATGGCAAGTGGTGAGAAAGGCCTATGGCTACACCTTC
cdr3_aa: CARPWQVVRKAYGYTF

clone_size: many
d_call: NA
j_call: TRBJ1-2
v_call: TRBV11-1
cdr3_nt: TGTGCCAGCAGCCAATTCAATAAGGCTGGAAAGACCTATGGCTACACCTTC
cdr3_aa: CASSQFNKAGKTYGYTF

clone_size: many
d_call: NA
j_call: TRBJ2-1
v_call: TRBV24-1
cdr3_nt: TGTGCCACCGGATGGGGGATCGGGGAGCAGTTCTTC
cdr3_aa: CATGWGIGEQFF

clone_size: many
d_call: NA
j_call: TRBJ1-1
v_call: TRBV6-5
cdr3_nt: TGTGCCAGCAGCGCCCGGGGGATGAACACTGAAGCTTTCTTT
cdr3_aa: CASSARGMNTEAFF

clone_size: many
d_call: NA
j_call: TRBJ2-3
v_call: TRBV4-1
cdr3_nt: TGCGCCAGCAGCCCCCCAGGGGCCCGACGGGATACGCAGTATTTT
cdr3_aa: CASSPPGARRDTQYF

clone_size: few
d_call: NA
j_call: TRBJ2-3
v_call: TRBV21-1
cdr3_nt: TGTGCCAGCAGCCAGACTATAGCTACAGTCATGCAAGATACGCAGTATTTT
cdr3_aa: CASSQTIATVMQDTQYF

clone_size: many
d_call: NA
j_call: TRBJ2-3
v_call: TRBV12-3/TRBV12-4
cdr3_nt: TGTGCCAGCAGTTTAAGGGAGCTAGATACGCAGTATTTT
cdr3_aa: CASSLRELDTQYF

clone_size: many
d_call: NA
j_call: TRBJ2-1
v_call: TRBV6-5
cdr3_nt: TGTGCCAGCAGTTACTCGGGGGAGTTGGATGAGCAGTTCTTC
cdr3_aa: CASSYSGELDEQFF

clone_size: many
d_call: NA
j_call: TRBJ1-2
v_call: TRBV16
cdr3_nt: TGTGCCAGCAGCGCAGCGCCGGTCGTTAGAAAGACCTATGGCTACACCTTC
cdr3_aa: CASSAAPVVRKTYGYTF

clone_size: many
d_call: NA
j_call: TRBJ2-6
v_call: TRBV27
cdr3_nt: TGTGCCAGCAGTCGAGAGTCCGCTGGGGCCAACGTCCTGACTTTC
cdr3_aa: CASSRESAGANVLTF

clone_size: many
d_call: NA
j_call: TRBJ1-2
v_call: TRBV6-5
cdr3_nt: TGTGCCAGCAGTTCGAGATACTCTATGCGAAAGACCTATGGCTACACCTTC
cdr3_aa: CASSSRYSMRKTYGYTF

clone_size: many
d_call: NA
j_call: TRBJ1-3
v_call: TRBV3-1
cdr3_nt: TGTGCCAGCAGCATGGGCCTTCCCATTTACACGCCACGAAACACCATATATTTT
cdr3_aa: CASSMGLPIYTPRNTIYF

clone_size: many
d_call: TRBD2
j_call: TRBJ2-7
v_call: TRBV30
cdr3_nt: TGTGCCTGGAGGTTATCGACTAGCGGGAGGTACGAGCAGTACTTC
cdr3_aa: CAWRLSTSGRYEQYF